The T cell receptor (beta chain) described here comes from a study of identical twins. Study findings and constraints: The authors noted that invariant MAIT and iNKT cells could partly confound zero-insertion analyses. Models underpredicted monozygotic twin sharing of out-of-frame TCR alpha. Without tracking the same donors, conclusions rested on cross-sectional statistical analysis.

TCRdb recomputed calls from the 5' RACE reads with MiXCR, one row per CDR3 protein. The repertoire includes around 1.7 million distinct CDR3 sequences, around 29% of them detected once, and about 0.3% sits in the top ten. The germline gives CDR1 SGHRS, CDR2 YFSETQ. Between the trimmed V and J ends, which lost 4 bases and 8 bases, there was a span of 13 bases. This CDR3 is built from 13 residues. This clonotype was seen at least ten times. Its antigen remains unknown. J is TRBJ2-1 and V is TRBV5-1; D gene ambiguous. Sequencing input: cord blood. This sequence originates from a newborn girl in good health. This CDR3 reads CASSPLQMDEQFF. CDR3 bases: TGCGCCAGCAGCCCACTACAGATGGATGAGCAGTTCTTC.